The clone carrying this T cell receptor (beta chain) has more than one count but fewer than ten. What it binds is not known. Unmatched junction bases numbered 5, after V lost 4 bases and J lost 2 bases. The germline gives CDR1 SEHNR, CDR2 FQNEAQ (reference sequence). This CDR3 contains 14 residues. The data originate from a study of CD8+CD57+ T cells in acquired aplastic anemia. Study-level information: DNA per sorted CD4+ or CD8+ sample ranged roughly 0.17 to 27.4 ug, averaging roughly 3.2 ug.

Findings and caveats of the study: No significant difference in CD8+ Simpson's diversity was found between patients and controls. Overlapping CD8+ CDR3 repertoires of patients and controls contained nearly 30 shared sequences.

Genomic DNA acted as the template from which TCR beta VDJ combination and CDR3 sequence profiling were carried out. TCRdb redid the calling of the reads with MiXCR, one entry per CDR3 protein. The profile shows about 190,000 distinct CDR3 sequences, less than 65% of them singletons. The sequenced sample consisted of sorted CD4+, CD8+, or CD8+CD57+ T cells (not recorded which) from PBMCs. The TCR was taken from a human donor with severe aplastic anemia or a healthy control (not recorded which). The rearrangement links TRBV7-9 to TRBJ2-7, with 7 bases that match TRBD1. The CDR3 sequence: CASSSPDRTYEQYF. The DNA of the CDR3 is TGTGCCAGCAGCTCCCCGGACAGGACCTACGAGCAGTACTTC.